The 11 T cell receptor beta chains listed next were all sequenced from one sample in a study of blood T cell repertoires in COVID-19. Repertoires were generated with immunoSEQ multiplex PCR, while TCRdb's copy carries only in-frame clones and drops some. The repertoire holds around 70,000 clones, 70% to 90% seen once, with nearly 5% in the top ten. The sample consisted of peripheral blood. The receptor source for this set is a woman of 80 years or more with active or convalescent COVID-19.

In its sample, this clone was seen once. CDR3 residues: CASSQSNTGELFF. Here the CDR3 DNA reads TGTGCCAGCTCACAATCAAACACCGGGGAGCTGTTTTTT. This chain links TRBV18 with TRBJ2-2; D remains ambiguous. Trimming took off 4 bases at V and 2 bases at J, with 5 bases between the two ends. Germline V lookup: CDR1 KGHSH, CDR2 LQKENI. The CDR3 totals 13 residues.

The V and J genes are TRBV24-1 and TRBJ2-1, with TRBD2 identical over 10 bases. V was clipped by 9 bases and J by 5 bases; unmatched bases: 9. CDR3 length equals 15 residues. The germline gives CDR1 KGHDR, CDR2 SFDVKD. The CDR3, as DNA: TGTGCCACCGGAGGGGTACTAGCGGGAAACAATGAGCAGTTCTTC. Protein: CATGGVLAGNNEQFF.

The chain carries TRBV7-2 and TRBJ2-1; no definite D call. The germline gives CDR1 SGHTA, CDR2 FQGNSA. The CDR3 is 16 residues long. V was trimmed by 3 bases and J by 0 bases, leaving 12 bases between them. In DNA form, the CDR3 reads TGTGCCAGCAGCTTGTTGGGCAGGCTCTCCTACAATGAGCAGTTCTTC. This gives the protein CASSLLGRLSYNEQFF.

The rearrangement links TRBV27 to TRBJ1-6; 8 bases are a match to TRBD1. The CDR3 totals 15 residues. V shed 3 bases, J shed 10 bases, and the junction held 8 bases outside the gene matches. The germline CDR1 and CDR2 sequences are MNHEY and SMNVEV (reference sequence). CDR3 sequence (DNA): TGTGCCAGCAGTTTGATAACAGGGGGGAACTCACCCCTCCACTTT. As protein: CASSLITGGNSPLHF.

The J gene is TRBJ2-7, the V gene TRBV20-1; D gene uncertain. V was shortened by 1 base and J by 3 bases, with 4 bases between the two germline ends. The CDR3 is 11 residues long. Germline-derived CDR1 and CDR2 are DFQATT and SNEGSKA (reference sequence). The CDR3 DNA is TGCAGTGCTAGAGCGGGCTACGAGCAGTACTTC. Protein product: CSARAGYEQYF.

The genes are TRBV7-2 and TRBJ1-5; D is ambiguous. Germline CDR1 SGHTA, CDR2 FQGNSA. V was cut by 4 bases and J by 6 bases, with 16 bases left in between. The length of the CDR3 is 15 residues. The CDR3 DNA follows: TGTGCCAGCAGCTCTGGCCCCCGGGCGGGTCAGCCCCAGCATTTT. It yields the protein CASSSGPRAGQPQHF.

The rearrangement uses TRBV19 and TRBJ1-5; TRBD1 is a possible D gene (5 bases). CDR1 LNHDA and CDR2 SQIVND come from the germline V gene (reference sequence). Trimming took off 6 bases at V and 3 bases at J, with 9 bases between the two ends. There are 13 residues in the CDR3. CDR3 nucleotides: TGTGCCAGTAGCACAGGTATCAATCAGCCCCAGCATTTT. This codes for CASSTGINQPQHF.

This sequence joins TRBV18 and TRBJ2-3; D gene ambiguous. Trimming took off 3 bases at V and 0 bases at J, with 4 bases between the two ends. This CDR3 has 13 amino acids. The germline gives CDR1 KGHSH, CDR2 LQKENI. For the CDR3, the DNA is TGTGCCAGCTCACCCTCTAGCACAGATACGCAGTATTTT. Translated: CASSPSSTDTQYF.

This clone has a single count. The chain links TRBV6-5 to TRBJ2-3; 9 bases are a match to TRBD1. The CDR3 consists of 14 residues. V was pared by 6 bases and J by 2 bases, with 3 bases of the junction left unmatched. Germline V CDR1 and CDR2: MNHEY, SVGAGI. The CDR3 DNA is TGTGCCAGCAGCGGGACAGGGCCCACAGATACGCAGTATTTT. This sequence encodes CASSGTGPTDTQYF.

This clone appeared once. V gene TRBV6-5 combines with J gene TRBJ2-7; 10 bases map to TRBD2. CDR3 length: 13 residues. Unmatched junction bases numbered 5, after V lost 5 bases and J lost 7 bases. Germline V gives CDR1 MNHEY, CDR2 SVGAGI. CDR3 amino acids: CASSPLAGVEQYF. The CDR3, as DNA: TGTGCCAGCAGTCCCCTAGCGGGGGTTGAGCAGTACTTC.

The chain carries TRBV5-1 and TRBJ2-7; 8 nucleotides match TRBD2. Germline-derived CDR1 and CDR2 are SGHRS and YFSETQ. The CDR3 sequence is 19 residues long. With 4 bases clipped from V and 9 bases from J, the junction kept 27 bases outside the gene matches. CDR3 loop: CASSPYKPGLGSSRDGQYF. The CDR3 DNA reads as TGCGCCAGCAGCCCCTACAAACCGGGACTAGGGTCTTCTCGTGATGGGCAGTACTTC.